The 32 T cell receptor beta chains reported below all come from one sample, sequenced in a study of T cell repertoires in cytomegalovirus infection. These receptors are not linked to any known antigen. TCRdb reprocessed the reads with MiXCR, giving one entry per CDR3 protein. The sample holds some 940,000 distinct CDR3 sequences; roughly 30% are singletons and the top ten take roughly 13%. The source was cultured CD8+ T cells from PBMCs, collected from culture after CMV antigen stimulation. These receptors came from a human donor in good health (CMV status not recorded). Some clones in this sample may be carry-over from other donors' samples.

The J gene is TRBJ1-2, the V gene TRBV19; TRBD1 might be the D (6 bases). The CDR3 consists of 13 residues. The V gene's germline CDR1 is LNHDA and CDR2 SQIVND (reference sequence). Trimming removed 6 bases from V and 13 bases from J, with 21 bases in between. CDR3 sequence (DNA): TGTGCCAGTAGCCCGGGACATACTTTTATTGGCACCTTC. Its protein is CASSPGHTFIGTF.

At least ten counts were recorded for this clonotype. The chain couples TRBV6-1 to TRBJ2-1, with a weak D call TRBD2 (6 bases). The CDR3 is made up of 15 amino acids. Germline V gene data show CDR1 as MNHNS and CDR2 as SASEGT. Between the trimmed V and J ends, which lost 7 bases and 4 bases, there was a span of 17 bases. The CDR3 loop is CASNQLAVSYNEQFF. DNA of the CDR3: TGTGCCAGCAATCAACTAGCAGTGTCGTACAATGAGCAGTTCTTC.

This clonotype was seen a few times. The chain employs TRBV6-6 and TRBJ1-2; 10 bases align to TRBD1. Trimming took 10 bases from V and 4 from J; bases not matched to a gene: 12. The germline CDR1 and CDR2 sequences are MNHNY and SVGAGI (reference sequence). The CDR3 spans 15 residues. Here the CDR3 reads CATEPGTGAFYGYTF. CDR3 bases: TGTGCCACCGAGCCAGGGACAGGGGCTTTCTATGGCTACACCTTC.

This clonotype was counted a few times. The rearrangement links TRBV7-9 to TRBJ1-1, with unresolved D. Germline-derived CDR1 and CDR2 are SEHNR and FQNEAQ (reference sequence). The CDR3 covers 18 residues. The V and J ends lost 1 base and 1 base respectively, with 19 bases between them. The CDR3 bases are TGTGCCAGCAGCTTAGTGTCCGGGCCCCGTCGAGGGAACACTGAAGCTTTCTTT. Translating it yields CASSLVSGPRRGNTEAFF.

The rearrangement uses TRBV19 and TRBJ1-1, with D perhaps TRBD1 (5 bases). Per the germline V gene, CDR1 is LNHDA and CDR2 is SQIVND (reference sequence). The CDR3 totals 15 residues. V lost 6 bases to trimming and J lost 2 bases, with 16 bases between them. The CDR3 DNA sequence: TGTGCCAGTAGAAGATCGGGACGGATAAACACTGAAGCTTTCTTT. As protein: CASRRSGRINTEAFF. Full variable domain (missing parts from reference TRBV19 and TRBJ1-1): DGGITQSPKYLFRKEGQNVTLSCEQNLNHDAMYWYRQDPGQGLRLIYYSQIVNDFQKGDIAEGYSVSREKKESFPLTVTSAQKNPTAFYLCASRRSGRINTEAFFGQGTRLTVV.

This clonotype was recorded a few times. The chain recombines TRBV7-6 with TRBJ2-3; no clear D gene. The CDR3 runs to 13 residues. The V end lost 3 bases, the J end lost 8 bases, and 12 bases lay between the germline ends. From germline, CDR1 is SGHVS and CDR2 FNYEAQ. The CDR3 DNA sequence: TGTGCCAGCAGCTTCGGGTCTACCGGTACGCAGTATTTT. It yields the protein CASSFGSTGTQYF.

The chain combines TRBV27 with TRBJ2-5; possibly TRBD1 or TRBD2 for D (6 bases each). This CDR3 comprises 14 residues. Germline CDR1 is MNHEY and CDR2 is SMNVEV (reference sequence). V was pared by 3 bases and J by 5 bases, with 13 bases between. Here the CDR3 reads CASSLDSRGETQYF. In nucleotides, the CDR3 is TGTGCCAGCAGTTTGGACAGTCGGGGGGAGACCCAGTACTTC.

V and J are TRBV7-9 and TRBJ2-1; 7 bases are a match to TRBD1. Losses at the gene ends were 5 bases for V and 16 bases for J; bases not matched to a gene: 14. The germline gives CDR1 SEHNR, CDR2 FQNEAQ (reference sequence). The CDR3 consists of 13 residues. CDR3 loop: CASSQGQSLYTFF. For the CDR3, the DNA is TGTGCCAGCAGCCAGGGACAGTCCCTGTACACCTTCTTC.

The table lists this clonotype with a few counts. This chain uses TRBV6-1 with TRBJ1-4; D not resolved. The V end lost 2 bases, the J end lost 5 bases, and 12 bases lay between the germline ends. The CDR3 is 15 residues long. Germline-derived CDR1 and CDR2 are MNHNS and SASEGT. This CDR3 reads CASSELSVRNEKLFF. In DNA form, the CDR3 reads TGTGCCAGCAGTGAACTAAGTGTGCGAAATGAAAAACTGTTTTTT.

The CDR3 is CASSVQGSYGYTF. CDR3 sequence (DNA): TGTGCCAGCAGCGTCCAGGGTAGCTATGGCTACACCTTC. V gene TRBV7-9 combines with J gene TRBJ1-2; TRBD1 is a possible D gene (5 bases). The germline CDR1 and CDR2 sequences are SEHNR and FQNEAQ (reference sequence). The CDR3 extends over 13 amino acids. The V gene lost 5 bases and the J gene lost 4 bases, with 11 bases spanning the gap.

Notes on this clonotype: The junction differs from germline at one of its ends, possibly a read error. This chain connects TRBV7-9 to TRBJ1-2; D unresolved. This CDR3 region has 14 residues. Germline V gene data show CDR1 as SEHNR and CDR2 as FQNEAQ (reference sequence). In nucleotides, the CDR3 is TGTGCCAGCATTGGACCGGGAGCTCACTATGACTACACCTTC. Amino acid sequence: CASIGPGAHYDYTF.

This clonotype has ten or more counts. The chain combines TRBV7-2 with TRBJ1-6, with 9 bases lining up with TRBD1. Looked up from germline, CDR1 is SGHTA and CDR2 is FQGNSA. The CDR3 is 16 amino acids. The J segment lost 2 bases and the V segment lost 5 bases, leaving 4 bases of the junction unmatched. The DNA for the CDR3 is TGTGCCAGCAGCCGGACAGGGGTACCCTATAATTCACCCCTCCACTTT. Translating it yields CASSRTGVPYNSPLHF. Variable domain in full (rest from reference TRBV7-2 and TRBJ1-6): GAGVSQSPSNKVTEKGKDVELRCDPISGHTALYWYRQSLGQGLEFLIYFQGNSAPDKSGLPSDRFSAERTGGSVSTLTIQRTQQEDSAVYLCASSRTGVPYNSPLHFGNGTRLTVT.

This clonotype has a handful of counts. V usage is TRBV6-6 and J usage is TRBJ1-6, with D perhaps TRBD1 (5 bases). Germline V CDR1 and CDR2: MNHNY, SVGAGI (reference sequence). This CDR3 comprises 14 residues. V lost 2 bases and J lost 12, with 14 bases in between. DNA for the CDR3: TGTGCCAGCAGTTACGATGAAGGGGTAGTACCCCTCCACTTT. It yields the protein CASSYDEGVVPLHF.

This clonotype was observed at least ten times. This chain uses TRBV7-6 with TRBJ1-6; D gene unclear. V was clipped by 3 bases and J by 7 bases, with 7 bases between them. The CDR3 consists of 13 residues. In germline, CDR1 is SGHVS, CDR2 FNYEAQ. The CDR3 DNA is TGTGCCAGCAGCTTCGACGGGAATTCACCCCTCCACTTT. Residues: CASSFDGNSPLHF.

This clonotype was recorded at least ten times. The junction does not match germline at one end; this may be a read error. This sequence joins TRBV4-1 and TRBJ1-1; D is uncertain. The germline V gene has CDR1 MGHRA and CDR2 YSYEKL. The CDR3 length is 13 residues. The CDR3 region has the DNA TGTGCCAGCAGCCAAGTGCAGAACACTGAAGCTTTCTTT. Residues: CASSQVQNTEAFF.

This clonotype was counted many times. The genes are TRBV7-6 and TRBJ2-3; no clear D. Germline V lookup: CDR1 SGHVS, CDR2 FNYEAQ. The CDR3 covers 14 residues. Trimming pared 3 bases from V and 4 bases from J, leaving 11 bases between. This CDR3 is CASSLAGLADTQYF. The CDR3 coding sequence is TGTGCCAGCAGCTTGGCTGGGTTGGCAGATACGCAGTATTTT.

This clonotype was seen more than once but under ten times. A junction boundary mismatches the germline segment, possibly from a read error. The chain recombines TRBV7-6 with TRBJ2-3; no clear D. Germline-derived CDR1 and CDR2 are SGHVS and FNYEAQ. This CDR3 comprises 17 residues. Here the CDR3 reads CASSLAASGSPTDTQYF. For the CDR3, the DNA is TGTGCTAGCAGCTTAGCCGCCTCCGGGTCACCCACAGATACGCAGTATTTT.

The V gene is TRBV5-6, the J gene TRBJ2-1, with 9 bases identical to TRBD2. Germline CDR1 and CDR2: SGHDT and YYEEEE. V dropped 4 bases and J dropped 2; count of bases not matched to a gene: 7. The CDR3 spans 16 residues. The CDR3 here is CASSDNSGGTYNEQFF. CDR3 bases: TGTGCCAGCAGCGACAATAGCGGGGGTACCTACAATGAGCAGTTCTTC.

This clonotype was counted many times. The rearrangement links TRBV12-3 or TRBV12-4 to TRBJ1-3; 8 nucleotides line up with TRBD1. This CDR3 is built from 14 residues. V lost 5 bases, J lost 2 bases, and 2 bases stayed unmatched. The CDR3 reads CASSPTGAGNTIYF. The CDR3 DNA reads TGTGCCAGCAGTCCGACAGGGGCTGGAAACACCATATATTTT.

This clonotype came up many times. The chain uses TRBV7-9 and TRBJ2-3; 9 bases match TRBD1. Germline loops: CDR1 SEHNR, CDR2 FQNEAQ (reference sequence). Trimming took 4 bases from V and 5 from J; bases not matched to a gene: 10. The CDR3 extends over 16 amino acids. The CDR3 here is CASSSASGTGRDTQYF. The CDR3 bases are TGTGCCAGCAGCTCAGCCTCCGGGACAGGGAGAGATACGCAGTATTTT.

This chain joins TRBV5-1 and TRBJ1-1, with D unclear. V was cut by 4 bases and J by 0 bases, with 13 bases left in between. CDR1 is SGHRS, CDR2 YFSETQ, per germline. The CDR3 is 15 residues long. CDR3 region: CASSPDGSLNTEAFF. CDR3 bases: TGCGCCAGCAGCCCGGACGGTAGTCTGAACACTGAAGCTTTCTTT.

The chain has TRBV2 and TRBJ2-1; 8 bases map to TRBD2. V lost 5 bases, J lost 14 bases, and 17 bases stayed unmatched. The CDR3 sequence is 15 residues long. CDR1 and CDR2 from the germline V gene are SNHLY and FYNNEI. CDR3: CASSPSGGRSWGEFF. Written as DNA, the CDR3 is TGTGCCAGCAGTCCCAGCGGGGGCCGAAGCTGGGGGGAGTTCTTC.

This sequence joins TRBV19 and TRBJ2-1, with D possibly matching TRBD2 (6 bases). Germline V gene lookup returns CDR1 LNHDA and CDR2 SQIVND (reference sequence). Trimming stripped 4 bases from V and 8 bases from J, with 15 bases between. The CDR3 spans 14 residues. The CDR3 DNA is TGTGCCAGTAGTAGTAGCGGAGGCCACGATGAGCAGTTCTTC. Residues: CASSSSGGHDEQFF.

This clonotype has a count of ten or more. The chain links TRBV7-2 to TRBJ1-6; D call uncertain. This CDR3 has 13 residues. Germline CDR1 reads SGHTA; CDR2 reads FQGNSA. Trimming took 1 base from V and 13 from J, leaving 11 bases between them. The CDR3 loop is CASSLVPGRPLHF. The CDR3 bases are TGTGCCAGCAGCTTAGTTCCAGGTCGGCCCCTCCACTTT.

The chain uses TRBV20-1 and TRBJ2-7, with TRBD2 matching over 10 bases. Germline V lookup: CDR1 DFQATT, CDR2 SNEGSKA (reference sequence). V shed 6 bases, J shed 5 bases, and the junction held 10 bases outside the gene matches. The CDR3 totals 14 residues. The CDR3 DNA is TGCAGTGCCCAAGCGGGGGGGGACCTTAACGAGCAGTACTTC. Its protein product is CSAQAGGDLNEQYF.

CDR3: CASSQVASGVNEKLFF. The DNA of the CDR3 is TGTGCCAGCAGCCAAGTTGCATCGGGGGTGAATGAAAAACTGTTTTTT. The V gene is TRBV14, the J gene TRBJ1-4; the D gene is possibly TRBD1 (5 bases). V was clipped by 1 base and J by 5 bases, with 14 bases between them. Per germline, CDR1 SGHDN and CDR2 FVKESK. This CDR3 region has 16 residues.

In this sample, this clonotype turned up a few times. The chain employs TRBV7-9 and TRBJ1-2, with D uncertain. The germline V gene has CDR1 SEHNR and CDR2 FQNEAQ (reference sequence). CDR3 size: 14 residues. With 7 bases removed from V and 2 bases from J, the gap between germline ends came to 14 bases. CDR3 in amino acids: CASTTLKLNYGYTF. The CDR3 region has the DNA TGTGCCAGCACCACCCTGAAGCTAAACTATGGCTACACCTTC.

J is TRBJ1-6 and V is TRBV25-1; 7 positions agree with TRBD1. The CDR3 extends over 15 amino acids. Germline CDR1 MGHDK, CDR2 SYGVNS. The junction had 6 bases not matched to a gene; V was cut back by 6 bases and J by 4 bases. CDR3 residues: CASRPGRGYNSPLHF. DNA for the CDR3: TGTGCCAGCAGACCGGGCAGGGGGTATAATTCACCCCTCCACTTT.

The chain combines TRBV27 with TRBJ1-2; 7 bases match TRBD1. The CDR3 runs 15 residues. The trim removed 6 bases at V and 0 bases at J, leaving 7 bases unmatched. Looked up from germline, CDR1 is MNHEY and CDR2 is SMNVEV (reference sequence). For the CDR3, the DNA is TGTGCCAGCAGCCACGACAGGGCTGCTAACTATGGCTACACCTTC. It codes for CASSHDRAANYGYTF.

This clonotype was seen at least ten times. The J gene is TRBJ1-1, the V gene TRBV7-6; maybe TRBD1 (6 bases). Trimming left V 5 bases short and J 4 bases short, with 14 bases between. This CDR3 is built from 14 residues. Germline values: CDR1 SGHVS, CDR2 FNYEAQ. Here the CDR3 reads CASSPGGAATEAFF. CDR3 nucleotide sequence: TGTGCCAGCAGCCCCGGGGGGGCGGCCACTGAAGCTTTCTTT.

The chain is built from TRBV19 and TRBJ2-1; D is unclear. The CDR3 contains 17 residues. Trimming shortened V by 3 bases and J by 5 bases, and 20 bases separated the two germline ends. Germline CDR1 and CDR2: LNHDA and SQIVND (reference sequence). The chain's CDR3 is CASSMTIGLTGDNEQFF. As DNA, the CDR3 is TGTGCCAGTAGTATGACGATCGGATTAACTGGGGACAATGAGCAGTTCTTC.

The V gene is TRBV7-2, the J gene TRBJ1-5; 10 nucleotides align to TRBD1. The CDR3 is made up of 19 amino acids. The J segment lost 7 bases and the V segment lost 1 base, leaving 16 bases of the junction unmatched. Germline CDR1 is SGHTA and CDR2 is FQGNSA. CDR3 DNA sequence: TGTGCCAGCAGCTTAGAATTCTTGGGGTGGGGACAGGGGAAACAGCCCCAGCATTTT. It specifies CASSLEFLGWGQGKQPQHF.